This TCR beta chain came from a study of human T cells and chemical hapten exposure. Study-wide context: 2% DPC applied to a roughly 2 cm by roughly 2 cm arm area sensitized donors. TCR yields per sample varied, mainly owing to small pooled library volume differences.

V was cut by 0 bases and J by 6 bases, with 9 bases left in between. Per the germline V gene, CDR1 is SEHNR and CDR2 is FQNEAQ (reference sequence). The CDR3 has 14 residues. The study's findings and limits: With patch test score, the counts of PT1 expanded TCRs showed a positive correlation.

TCRdb re-called the RACE reads through MiXCR, storing one row per CDR3 protein. The table records tens of thousands of distinct CDR3 sequences, about 3.5% of them present only once. This clonotype was recorded many times. The antigen is undetermined. Described time point: patch test 2, 6 weeks after DPC sensitization. Treatment specified: therapeutic diphenylcyclopropenone sensitization with weekly scalp DPC. This clonotype originated in a man between 40 and 49 years old with alopecia areata. Some clones in this sample may be carry-over from other donors' samples. The sequencing used whole blood, collected in connection with sensitization to the hapten diphenylcyclopropenone (DPC). This chain links TRBV7-9 with TRBJ1-5; possible D gene TRBD1, 5 bases. In nucleotides, the CDR3 is TGTGCCAGCAGCTTAGCAGGGGTCGGTCAGCCCCAGCATTTT. Translation: CASSLAGVGQPQHF.